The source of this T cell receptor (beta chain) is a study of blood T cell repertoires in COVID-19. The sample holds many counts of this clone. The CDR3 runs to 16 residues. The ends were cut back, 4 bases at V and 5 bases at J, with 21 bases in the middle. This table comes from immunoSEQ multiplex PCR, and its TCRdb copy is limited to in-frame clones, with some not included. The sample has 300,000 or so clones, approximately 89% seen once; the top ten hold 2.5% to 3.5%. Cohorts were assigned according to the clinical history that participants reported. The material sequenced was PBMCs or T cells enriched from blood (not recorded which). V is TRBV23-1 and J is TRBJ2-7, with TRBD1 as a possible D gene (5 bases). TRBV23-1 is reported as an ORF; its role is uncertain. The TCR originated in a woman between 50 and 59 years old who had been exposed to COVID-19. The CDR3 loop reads CASSPGHPYLADEQYF. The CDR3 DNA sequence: TGCGCCAGCAGTCCCGGACATCCCTATCTTGCCGACGAGCAGTACTTC.